This TCR beta chain comes out of a study of cytomegalovirus exposure and HLA in healthy donors. This clone appeared a few times. Using immunoSEQ multiplex PCR, the repertoire was profiled, and TCRdb retains in-frame clones only, with some absent. The table has some 120,000 clones, roughly 90% seen once; the top ten hold roughly 1.4%. Unmatched junction bases numbered 9, after V lost 5 bases and J lost 4 bases. Germline CDR1 is SEHNR and CDR2 is FQNEAQ (reference sequence). CDR3 length: 16 residues. The chain combines TRBV7-9 with TRBJ2-7, with 12 nucleotides matching TRBD1. This TCR came from a man in his thirties or forties in good health and CMV-seronegative. Sequencing was done on a sample of PBMCs. CDR3 bases: TGTGCCAGCAGCACCCCGGGACAGGGGGCTTCGTACGAGCAGTACTTC. It encodes CASSTPGQGASYEQYF.